Below, 9 T cell receptor beta chains from the same sample are listed, as sequenced in a study of low-dose radiotherapy and immunotherapy resistance in tumors. TRAV- and TRBV-specific primers primed first-strand cDNA, covering alpha and beta chains. TCR amplification used 20 PCR cycles, a constant-region primer and a V-primer adapter. MiXCR, run by TCRdb on the reads, gives a single entry per CDR3 protein. The data show about 18,000 distinct CDR3 sequences, approximately 63% seen once. Receptors originate from a human donor with advanced metastatic prostate, ovarian, gallbladder or colorectal cancer (not recorded which). This table probably holds off-target reads from a library built for another chain.

The chain is built from TRBV21-1 and TRBJ2-3; the table's D gene call, TRBD2, was not cross checked with the DNA. TRBV21-1 is assigned pseudogene status. The CDR3 is made up of 17 amino acids. The CDR3 region has the DNA TGTGCCAGCAGCAGGAGGACTAGCCCCACGGGAACAGATACGCAGTATTTT. This encodes CASSRRTSPTGTDTQYF.

This clonotype was found a few times. The chain links TRBV3-1 to TRBJ2-5; TRBD1 is a possible D gene (6 bases). V lost 4 bases to trimming and J lost 2 bases, with 14 bases between them. This CDR3 region has 15 residues. Per the germline V gene, CDR1 is LGHDT and CDR2 is YNNKEL (reference sequence). The CDR3 nucleotides are TGTGCCAGCAGCCTAAGGAGACAGGCACAAGAGACCCAGTACTTC. Translating gives CASSLRRQAQETQYF.

J is TRBJ2-1 and V is TRBV28, with 8 bases lining up with TRBD1. The V gene end was trimmed by 6 bases and the J gene end by 2 bases; junction bases not matched to a gene: 3. The CDR3 sequence is 14 residues long. Germline V lookup: CDR1 MDHEN, CDR2 SYDVKM. The CDR3 loop reads CASSTGGAYNEQFF. CDR3 coding DNA: TGTGCCAGCAGCACAGGGGGTGCCTACAATGAGCAGTTCTTC. The whole variable domain, remainder taken from reference TRBV28 and TRBJ2-1, is DVKVTQSSRYLVKRTGEKVFLECVQDMDHENMFWYRQDPGLGLRLIYFSYDVKMKEKGDIPEGYSVSREKKERFSLILESASTNQTSMYLCASSTGGAYNEQFFGPGTRLTVL.

The chain joins TRBV20-1 to TRBJ1-2; D may be TRBD1 (6 bases). CDR3 length: 19 amino acids. CDR1 DFQATT and CDR2 SNEGSKA come from the germline V gene (reference sequence). The V end lost 0 bases, the J end lost 2 bases, and 25 bases lay between the germline ends. The CDR3 bases are TGCAGTGCTAGAGATTGGGACGGGGCAGGGGTCTGGCAGAACTATGGCTACACCTTC. Encoded protein: CSARDWDGAGVWQNYGYTF.

This rearrangement joins TRBV14 to TRBJ2-1, with D perhaps TRBD2 (6 bases). CDR3 length equals 15 residues. The germline V gene encodes CDR1 SGHDN and CDR2 FVKESK. Trimming shortened V by 4 bases and J by 4 bases, and 14 bases separated the two germline ends. This CDR3 reads CASSPTGTGYNEQFF. DNA of the CDR3: TGTGCCAGCAGCCCAACCGGGACTGGGTACAATGAGCAGTTCTTC.

This clonotype counts as large (0.1 to 1%). The chain carries TRBV7-2 and TRBJ2-7; 11 nucleotides agree with TRBD1. Germline assignment: CDR1 SGHTA and CDR2 FQGNSA. V shed 4 bases, J shed 4 bases, and the junction held 6 bases outside the gene matches. This CDR3 has 15 residues. The CDR3, as DNA: TGTGCCAGCAGCTCTAGGACAGGGGGCGTTTACGAGCAGTACTTC. This codes for CASSSRTGGVYEQYF.

The chain recombines TRBV11-1 with TRBJ2-2; TRBD1 or TRBD2 may be the D gene (6 bases each). This CDR3 contains 15 residues. V lost 4 bases to trimming and J lost 8 bases, with 17 bases between them. CDR1 and CDR2 from the germline V gene are SGHAT and FQDESV (reference sequence). DNA for the CDR3: TGTGCCAGCAGCTACGCGGGACACCCGGGAGGGGAGCTGTTTTTT. It yields the protein CASSYAGHPGGELFF.

This clonotype came up a few times. The chain has TRBV5-6 and TRBJ2-3, with TRBD1 identical over 11 bases. There are 14 residues in the CDR3. The germline CDR1 and CDR2 sequences are SGHDT and YYEEEE. V lost 4 bases, J lost 6 bases, and 4 bases stayed unmatched. DNA for the CDR3: TGTGCCAGCAGCCCGGACAGGGGGCGCGATACGCAGTATTTT. Its translation is CASSPDRGRDTQYF.

The chain carries TRBV12-3 or TRBV12-4 and TRBJ2-1; possibly TRBD2 for D (5 bases). The CDR3 is made up of 18 amino acids. The V and J ends lost 2 bases and 2 bases respectively, with 19 bases between them. Here the CDR3 DNA reads TGTGCCAGCAGTTTATTGCGCGGTGGTAGCGCCACCTACAATGAGCAGTTCTTC. It encodes CASSLLRGGSATYNEQFF.